The T cell receptor beta chain described here comes from a study of cytomegalovirus exposure and HLA in healthy donors (TCRdb year 2017). About the investigation overall: According to an earlier analysis of 587 of the donors, about 180 million T cells yielded approximately 120 million unique TCR beta sequences and less than 300 Gb of sequence data. To predict cytomegalovirus infection status, the study brought together high-throughput TCR immunosequencing, statistical association of individual TCRs with disease status, and machine learning. The study aimed to test whether signatures of past pathogen exposure could be identified by cataloging public T cell receptors. The study used immunosequencing to profile the T cell repertoires of around 600 subjects and linked those repertoires to cytomegalovirus serostatus. All discovery cohort repertoires had been generated on a single sequencing platform. An early release that covered about 600 HLA-typed donors contained about 300 gigabases of sequencing data and tens of millions of unique TCR sequences. HLA typing included class I and class II loci at four-digit resolution. An earlier analysis of several hundred of the donors applied high-throughput TCR beta sequencing to assess whether each TCR beta V gene segment acted as functional or pseudogenic. Alongside the repertoire data, information on donor age, sex, ethnicity and CMV serostatus was compiled. The genetic ancestry cluster associated with self-reported Caucasian donors included roughly 84% of the roughly 400 genotyped donors. Four or five DR-DQ haplotypes were handled as single units for association and clustering because linkage in the cohort was strong. Among 300 to 500 genotyped donors of the cohort, an average of roughly 230,000 unique TCR beta nucleotide sequences was sequenced per donor, of which about 19% were non-productive. In a later analysis, previously published TCR beta repertoires from roughly 710 donors were re-analyzed and high-resolution HLA genotyping was added so that TCR occurrence patterns could be studied. In a later genetic analysis, genome-wide SNP genotypes for about three fifths of the roughly 670 donors were used, and that subset was treated as a discovery cohort. Typing coverage varied by locus: roughly 620-640 donors for A, B, C, DRB1 and DQB1; about 520 for DQA1; approximately 610 for DPA1; some 470 for DPB1. Besides the first cohort of around 670 subjects, a separate validation cohort made up of about 120 different subjects was used. The later analysis used no new phenotypic data to find candidate immune exposures, relying instead on TCR beta sequences and their occurrence across donors.

The junction carries 18 bases between V and J, which are trimmed by 2 bases and 4 bases respectively. Measured from the cysteine to the phenylalanine, the CDR3 is 16 residues long. The CDR3 DNA has 48 bases and is translated from base 1. CDR1 and CDR2, per the germline V gene (reference sequence), are MNHEY and SMNVEV. Receptors were amplified or captured by the immunoSEQ multiplex PCR assay. For the multiplex PCR, a mixture combining 60 forward primers for TCR Vbeta segments and 13 reverse primers for TCR Jbeta segments was used. A multiplex PCR assay on genomic DNA amplified the CDR3 region of rearranged TCR beta genes. On the Illumina HiSeq System, the amplified TCR beta libraries were sequenced as 87-base-pair reads. In the paper's pipeline: A later analysis tallied around 87 million unique TCR beta chains across the 666 repertoires, and approximately 9.9 million of those chains were shared by two or more donors. A nearest-neighbor algorithm error-corrected the raw reads and collapsed the reads into unique sequences, merging closely related sequences to remove PCR and sequencing errors. V, D and J gene segments were assigned by aligning CDR3 sequences to IMGT reference sequences. For a sequence to be retained, at least a six-nucleotide match to both a V gene segment and a J gene segment was required. Rearrangements were called productive when the CDR3 lacked stop codons and stayed in frame with V and J; all others were non-productive. Following IMGT convention, CDR3 was defined as the stretch from the second conserved V-encoded cysteine to the conserved J-encoded phenylalanine. The earlier analysis of a few hundred of the donors excluded any sequence lacking an unambiguous match to a single V gene segment. An earlier analysis of a few hundred of the donors called V segments functional above 56.7% productive rearrangements and segregating when the between-donor standard deviation exceeded 5%. A statistical classification framework was built for diagnosing cytomegalovirus status from the catalog of TCR beta chain sequences. V and J gene assignment, in a later analysis, came from comparing TCR nucleotide sequences with IMGT/GENE-DB human TR gene sequences. The TCRdist pipeline was used in a later analysis to assign CDR3 sequences and most-parsimonious VDJ recombination scenarios. In a later analysis, every TCR beta chain was defined by the combination of its CDR3 amino acid sequence and its V-gene family, and reads without a unique V-gene family were dropped. In a later analysis, around 650 highly shared, low-generation-probability nucleotide sequences were removed to address suspected cross-contamination and a sequencing artifact. For each public chain, a later analysis derived a clonal expansion index from normalized ranks of inferred template counts within each repertoire. In a later analysis, generation probabilities were computed with a VDJ recombination model fitted to out-of-frame rearrangements, and the resulting probabilities were checked against IGoR. In a later analysis, TCR-TCR, TCR-HLA and TCR-CMV co-occurrence was scored with hypergeometric tests, and a repertoire-size bias correction was applied to TCR pairs. False discovery rates were estimated in a later analysis by permuting HLA or CMV assignments 20 times. A later analysis grouped co-occurring TCRs with DBSCAN, adding TCRdist sequence similarity when clustering within HLA-allele-positive subsets. Co-occurrence clustering excluded repertoires with fewer than 30,000 or more than 120,000 public chains, plus five with anomalous nucleotide sharing. TCRdb carries this immuneACCESS record with in-frame sequences only. Its versions omit some clonotypes, under half of them owing to an unresolved V gene in the studies checked, with the rest unexplained. D and trimming were read from the DNA, whereas the V and J calls and clone size are those reported in that table. This sample is represented by some 140,000 clones; more than 75% of them were singletons. Roughly 13% of the sample is in the top ten clones.

In total, approximately 690 healthy bone marrow donors made up the cohort. Cohort members were all nominally healthy when sampled, although unrecorded immune exposures were likely present. The donor tested CMV seropositive, placing the donor among the 290 or so seropositive members of the cohort. A peripheral blood sample was provided by each donor, and peripheral blood mononuclear cells were used for TCR beta sequencing. The Qiagen DNeasy Blood Extraction Kit was used to extract genomic DNA from the blood cell samples. A word on this clone: The specificity of this receptor is unknown. No base qualities exist here, and no much larger clone lies one base off it.

Here is what the overall study found, with its caveats: A later analysis associated 15,000 or so TCR beta sequences with specific HLA alleles at a false discovery rate of 0.05. A further reported finding was that TCR beta sequences accurately predicted the HLA-A and HLA-B alleles for most subjects in the first cohort. Correlated functional status among segregating V segments might reflect linkage disequilibrium, but an unknown experimental factor could not be ruled out. A cluster of highly shared sequence variants was judged likely to be a technical artifact of the sequencing pipeline. According to a later analysis, parvovirus B19, influenza, CMV and Epstein-Barr virus appeared linked to several top co-occurrence clusters. Presence/absence analyses assumed roughly uniform sequencing depth across donors, an assumption that may not hold. In vitro tests confirmed that a few of the cytomegalovirus-associated TCR beta chains recognize cytomegalovirus antigens. In a later analysis, most CMV-associated TCR beta chains were found to appear HLA-restricted, with HLA associations seemingly driven largely by CMV exposure. In the study, about 150 TCR beta chains were listed as associated with cytomegalovirus. Across donors, most TCR sequences were observed very rarely, whereas some public TCRs were present in many individuals. A later analysis found that TCR association rates varied across HLA loci, with DRB1 alleles showing the most associated TCRs and HLA-C alleles the fewest. In a later analysis, HLA-associated TCR beta chains showed more clonal expansion and lower generation probabilities than non-associated chains that were equally common. Because HLA typing was missing for some donors at each locus, association tests included only the typed subset. For the cohort, immune exposure information was limited to CMV serostatus. The authors suggested that the approach could potentially be extended to other disease states and immunological phenotypes. The 87-base-pair reads could not distinguish some IMGT-functional V segments, including TRBV6-2 and TRBV6-3, so those segments were excluded. Cytomegalovirus status was reported to be diagnosed by the classifier with high specificity and sensitivity in both the original and validation cohorts. In an earlier analysis of some 550 of the donors, most TCR beta V segments were observed in productive rearrangements about 87% or about 30% of the time, broadly matching IMGT annotations. When HLA alleles, especially DR and DQ, strongly co-occurred, attributing TCR associations to individual alleles was difficult. Compared with the 666-donor mean, donors in an Asian-associated ancestry cluster had fewer N-insertions in productive TCRs, according to a later genetic analysis. The earlier analysis of approximately 540 of the donors excluded approximately 15 rarely observed V segments, including chromosome 9 orphons, because counts were too low. In this cohort, only TCR beta chains were sequenced, and detectable features were limited by the absence of alpha or paired-chain data. A later genetic analysis associated a missense DCLRE1C variant with V-gene and J-gene trimming of TCR beta chains, and an independent cohort replicated the association.

The chain is assembled from TRBV27 and TRBJ2-7, with a tentative D gene TRBD1 over 7 matching bases. The origin of this receptor is a man aged 30 to 45 in good health and CMV-seropositive. Input material: PBMCs. The CDR3 protein: CASSLVREQGRYEQYF. Here is the DNA: TGTGCCAGCAGTTTAGTAAGGGAACAGGGGAGGTACGAGCAGTACTTC.